This T cell receptor (beta chain) was recorded in a study of T cell repertoires in cytomegalovirus infection. Looking at the study overall: Researchers turned to recently identified HLA-C-restricted CMV epitopes as well as well-studied HLA-B-restricted ones. It was the public TCR beta signatures that indicated both CMV infection and matching HLA type. Study-wide findings and caveats: Ex vivo responses were dominated by HLA-C-restricted CMV-specific TCR beta clonotypes. Cumulative frequency of public TCR beta families picked out carriers of CMV plus the relevant HLA.

TCRdb analysed the reads with MiXCR anew, one entry per CDR3 protein. Counted here are 230,000 or so distinct CDR3 sequences, about 39% occurring once; the ten biggest clones make up around 64%. This clonotype is a singleton in its sample. Its matching antigen is unknown. Trimming stripped 2 bases from V and 3 bases from J, with 13 bases between. The CDR3 spans 15 residues. Germline CDR1 reads LNHNV; CDR2 reads YYDKDF (reference sequence). This chain links TRBV15 with TRBJ2-5; D not resolved. This receptor was taken from a human donor in good health (CMV status not recorded). Some clones in this sample may be carry-over from other donors' samples. The sequencing used CD8+ T cells from cultured PBMCs, collected from culture after CMV antigen stimulation. The CDR3 spells CATSRSTAIKETQYF. In nucleotides, the CDR3 is TGTGCCACCAGCAGATCCACAGCCATCAAAGAGACCCAGTACTTC. Full variable domain (outside the CDR3, taken from reference TRBV15 and TRBJ2-5): DAMVIQNPRYQVTQFGKPVTLSCSQTLNHNVMYWYQQKSSQAPKLLFHYYDKDFNNEADTPDNFQSRRPNTSFCFLDIRSPGLGDTAMYLCATSRSTAIKETQYFGPGTRLLVL.